This T cell receptor beta chain emerged from a study of T cell responses to AZD1222 COVID-19 vaccine. Study results and limitations: Donors skewed white British and female; clonal diversity was possibly underestimated. Compared with day 0, the breadth and depth of the Spike-specific TCR repertoire rose significantly after two doses of AZD1222.

This CDR3 contains 15 residues. Losses at the gene ends were 2 bases for V and 2 bases for J; bases not matched to a gene: 2. From germline, CDR1 is MGHRA and CDR2 YSYEKL. A word on this clone: No antigen is known for it.

TCRdb's table, derived via immunoSEQ multiplex PCR, lists solely in-frame clones and lacks some. The sample gives around 99,000 clones, roughly nine tenths of which show up once; around 4.7% is in the top ten. This specimen was peripheral blood, taken 28 days after the second AZD1222 dose. The source is an adult who received the AZD1222 COVID-19 vaccine. The chain is built from TRBV4-1 and TRBJ1-4; 7 positions agree with TRBD1. CDR3 nucleotides: TGCGCCAGCAGCCAATTACAGGGGACTAATGAAAAACTGTTTTTT. It is translated as CASSQLQGTNEKLFF.